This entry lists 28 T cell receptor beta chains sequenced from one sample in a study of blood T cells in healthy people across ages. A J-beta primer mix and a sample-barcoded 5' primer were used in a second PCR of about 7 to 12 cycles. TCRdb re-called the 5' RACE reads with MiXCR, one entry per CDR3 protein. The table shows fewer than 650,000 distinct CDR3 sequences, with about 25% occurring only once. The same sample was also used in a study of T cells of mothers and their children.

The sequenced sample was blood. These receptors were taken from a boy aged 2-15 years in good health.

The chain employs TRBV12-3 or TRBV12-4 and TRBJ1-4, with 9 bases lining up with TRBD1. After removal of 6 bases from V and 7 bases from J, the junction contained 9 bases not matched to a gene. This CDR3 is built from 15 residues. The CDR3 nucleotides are TGTGCCAGCAGCCCGGGGACAGGGATCGCTGAAAAACTGTTTTTT. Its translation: CASSPGTGIAEKLFF.

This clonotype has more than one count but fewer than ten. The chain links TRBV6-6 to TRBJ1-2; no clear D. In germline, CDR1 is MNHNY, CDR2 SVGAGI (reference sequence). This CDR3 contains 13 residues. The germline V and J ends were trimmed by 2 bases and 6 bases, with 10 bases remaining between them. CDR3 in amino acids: CASSYPDIDGYTF. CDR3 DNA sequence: TGTGCCAGCAGTTACCCCGACATAGATGGCTACACCTTC.

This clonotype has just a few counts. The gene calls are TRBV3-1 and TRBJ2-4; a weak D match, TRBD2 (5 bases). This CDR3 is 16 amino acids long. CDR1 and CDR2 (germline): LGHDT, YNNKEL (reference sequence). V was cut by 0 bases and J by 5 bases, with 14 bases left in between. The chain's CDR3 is CASSQDAGRTQNIQYF. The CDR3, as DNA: TGTGCCAGCAGCCAAGATGCGGGCAGAACCCAAAACATTCAGTACTTC.

In nucleotides, the CDR3 is TGTGCCAGCAGTTTAGATGGTTCCTTAGGTATGAACACTGAAGCTTTCTTT. It yields the protein CASSLDGSLGMNTEAFF. V and J are TRBV12-3 or TRBV12-4 and TRBJ1-1, with no clear D. Trimming took off 1 base at V and 0 bases at J, with 15 bases between the two ends. The CDR3 has 17 residues.

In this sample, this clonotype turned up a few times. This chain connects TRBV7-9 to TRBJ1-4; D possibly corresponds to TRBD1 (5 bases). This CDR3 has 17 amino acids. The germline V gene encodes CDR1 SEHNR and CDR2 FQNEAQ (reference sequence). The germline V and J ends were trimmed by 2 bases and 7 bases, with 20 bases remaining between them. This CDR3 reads CASSLKWTGPSPEKLFF. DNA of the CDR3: TGTGCCAGCAGCTTAAAATGGACGGGACCAAGTCCTGAAAAACTGTTTTTT.

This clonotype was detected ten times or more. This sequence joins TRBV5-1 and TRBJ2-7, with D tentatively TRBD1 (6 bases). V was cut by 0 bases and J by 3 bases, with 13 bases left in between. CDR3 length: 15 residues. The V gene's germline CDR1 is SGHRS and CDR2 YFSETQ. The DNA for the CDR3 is TGCGCCAGCAGCTTGGATCCAGGGGAGAACTACGAGCAGTACTTC. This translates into CASSLDPGENYEQYF.

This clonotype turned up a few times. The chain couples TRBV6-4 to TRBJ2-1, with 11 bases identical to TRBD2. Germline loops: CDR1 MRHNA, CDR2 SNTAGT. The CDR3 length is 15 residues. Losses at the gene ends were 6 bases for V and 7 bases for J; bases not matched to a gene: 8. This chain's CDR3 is CASSALSGGGNEQFF. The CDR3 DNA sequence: TGTGCCAGCAGCGCGCTTAGCGGGGGGGGGAATGAGCAGTTCTTC.

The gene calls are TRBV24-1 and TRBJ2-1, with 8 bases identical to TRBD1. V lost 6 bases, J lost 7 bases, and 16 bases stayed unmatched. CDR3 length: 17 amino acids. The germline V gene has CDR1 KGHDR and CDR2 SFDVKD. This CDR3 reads CATSPRGRGQRDNEQFF. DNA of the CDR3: TGTGCCACCAGTCCCCGCGGCAGGGGGCAGCGTGATAATGAGCAGTTCTTC.

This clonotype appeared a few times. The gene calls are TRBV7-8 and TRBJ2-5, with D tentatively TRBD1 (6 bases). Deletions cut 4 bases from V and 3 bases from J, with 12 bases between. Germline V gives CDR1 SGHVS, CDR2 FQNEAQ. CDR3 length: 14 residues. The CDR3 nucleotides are TGTGCCAGCAGCTCCAGGGGAAGGAAAGAGACCCAGTACTTC. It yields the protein CASSSRGRKETQYF.

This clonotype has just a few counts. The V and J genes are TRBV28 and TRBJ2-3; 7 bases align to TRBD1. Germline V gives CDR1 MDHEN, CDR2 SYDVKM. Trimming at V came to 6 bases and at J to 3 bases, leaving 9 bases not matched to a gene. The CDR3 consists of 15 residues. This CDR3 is CASSHSQGWTDTQYF. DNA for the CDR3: TGTGCCAGCAGCCACTCACAGGGGTGGACAGATACGCAGTATTTT.

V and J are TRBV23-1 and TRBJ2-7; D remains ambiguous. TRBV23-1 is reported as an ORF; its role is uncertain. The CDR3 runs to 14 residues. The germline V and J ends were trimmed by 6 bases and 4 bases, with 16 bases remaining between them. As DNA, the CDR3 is TGCGCCAGCAGCAAACACGGGCGCGAGTACGAGCAGTACTTC. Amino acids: CASSKHGREYEQYF.

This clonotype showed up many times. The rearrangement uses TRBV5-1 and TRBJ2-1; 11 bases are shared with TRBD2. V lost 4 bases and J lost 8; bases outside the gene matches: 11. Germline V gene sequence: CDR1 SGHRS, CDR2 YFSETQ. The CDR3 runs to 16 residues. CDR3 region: CASSGGLAAEADEQFF. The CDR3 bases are TGCGCCAGCAGCGGGGGACTAGCGGCCGAGGCGGATGAGCAGTTCTTC. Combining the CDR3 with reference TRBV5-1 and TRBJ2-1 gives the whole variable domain KAGVTQTPRYLIKTRGQQVTLSCSPISGHRSVSWYQQTPGQGLQFLFEYFSETQRNKGNFPGRFSGRQFSNSRSEMNVSTLELGDSALYLCASSGGLAAEADEQFFGPGTRLTVL.

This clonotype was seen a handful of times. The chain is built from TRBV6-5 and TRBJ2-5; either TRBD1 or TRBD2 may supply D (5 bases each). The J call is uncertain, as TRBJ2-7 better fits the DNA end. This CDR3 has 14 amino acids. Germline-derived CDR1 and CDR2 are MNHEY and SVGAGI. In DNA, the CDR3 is TGTGCCAGCAGTTACTCTGGGACGCTAGGCGAGCAGTACTTC. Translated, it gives CASSYSGTLGEQYF.

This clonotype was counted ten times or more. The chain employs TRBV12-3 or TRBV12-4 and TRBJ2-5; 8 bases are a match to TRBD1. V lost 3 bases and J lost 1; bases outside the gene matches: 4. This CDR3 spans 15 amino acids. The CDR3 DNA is TGTGCCAGCAGTTTGGGTGGGACAGGCCAAGAGACCCAGTACTTC. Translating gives CASSLGGTGQETQYF.

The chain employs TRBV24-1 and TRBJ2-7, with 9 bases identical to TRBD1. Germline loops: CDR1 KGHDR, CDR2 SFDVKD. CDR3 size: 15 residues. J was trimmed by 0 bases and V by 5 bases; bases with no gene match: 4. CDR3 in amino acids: CATSAGTGSSYEQYF. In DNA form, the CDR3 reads TGTGCCACCAGTGCCGGGACAGGGAGCTCCTACGAGCAGTACTTC.

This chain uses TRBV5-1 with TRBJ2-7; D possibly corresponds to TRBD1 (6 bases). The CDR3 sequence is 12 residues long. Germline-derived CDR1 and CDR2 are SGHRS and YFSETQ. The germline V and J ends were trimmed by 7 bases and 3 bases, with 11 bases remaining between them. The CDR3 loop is CASAEQGYEQYF. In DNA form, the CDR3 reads TGCGCCAGCGCGGAACAGGGCTACGAGCAGTACTTC. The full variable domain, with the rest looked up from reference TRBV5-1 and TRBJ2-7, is KAGVTQTPRYLIKTRGQQVTLSCSPISGHRSVSWYQQTPGQGLQFLFEYFSETQRNKGNFPGRFSGRQFSNSRSEMNVSTLELGDSALYLCASAEQGYEQYFGPGTRLTVT.

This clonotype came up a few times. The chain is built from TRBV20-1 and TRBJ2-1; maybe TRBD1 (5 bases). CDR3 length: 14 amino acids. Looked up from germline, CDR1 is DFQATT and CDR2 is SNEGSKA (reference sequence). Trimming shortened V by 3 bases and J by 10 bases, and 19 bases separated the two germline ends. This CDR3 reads CSASFKTDGKEQFF. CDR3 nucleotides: TGCAGTGCTAGTTTCAAGACAGACGGCAAAGAGCAGTTCTTC.

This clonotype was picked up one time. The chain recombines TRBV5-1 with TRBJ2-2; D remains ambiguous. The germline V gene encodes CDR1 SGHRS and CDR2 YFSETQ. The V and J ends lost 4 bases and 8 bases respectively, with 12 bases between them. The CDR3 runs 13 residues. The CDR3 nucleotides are TGCGCCAGCAGCGGAGAAGGTGCAGGGGAGCTGTTTTTT. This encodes CASSGEGAGELFF.

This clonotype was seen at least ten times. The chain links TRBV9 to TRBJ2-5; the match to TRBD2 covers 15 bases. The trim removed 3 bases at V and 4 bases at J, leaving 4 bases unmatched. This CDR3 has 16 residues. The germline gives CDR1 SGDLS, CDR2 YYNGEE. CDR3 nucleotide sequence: TGTGCCAGCAGCGCGGGACTAGCGGGAGGTGGAGAGACCCAGTACTTC. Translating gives CASSAGLAGGGETQYF.

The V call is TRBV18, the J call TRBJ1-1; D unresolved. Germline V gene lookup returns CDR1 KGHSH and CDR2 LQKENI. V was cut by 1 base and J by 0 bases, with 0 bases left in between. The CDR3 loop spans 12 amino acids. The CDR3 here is CASSPLNTEAFF. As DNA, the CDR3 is TGTGCCAGCTCACCACTGAACACTGAAGCTTTCTTT.

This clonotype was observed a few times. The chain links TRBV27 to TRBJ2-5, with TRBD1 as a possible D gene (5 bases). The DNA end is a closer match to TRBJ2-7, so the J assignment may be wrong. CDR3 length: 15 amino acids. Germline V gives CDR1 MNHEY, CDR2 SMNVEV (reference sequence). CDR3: CASSLRAGWNYEQYF. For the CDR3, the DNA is TGTGCCAGCAGTTTAAGGGCAGGGTGGAACTACGAGCAGTACTTC.

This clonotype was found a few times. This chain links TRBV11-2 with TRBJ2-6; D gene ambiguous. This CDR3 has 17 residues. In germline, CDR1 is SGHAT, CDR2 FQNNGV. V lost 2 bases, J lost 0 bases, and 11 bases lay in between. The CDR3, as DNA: TGTGCCAGCAGCTTAACGGACGGCTACTCTGGGGCCAACGTCCTGACTTTC. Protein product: CASSLTDGYSGANVLTF.

The chain's CDR3 is CASSSPATGAFTDTQYF. DNA for the CDR3: TGTGCCAGCAGTTCCCCCGCGACAGGGGCCTTCACAGATACGCAGTATTTT. V usage is TRBV6-5 and J usage is TRBJ2-3; 8 bases are shared with TRBD1. The trim removed 4 bases at V and 2 bases at J, leaving 11 bases unmatched. The germline V gene encodes CDR1 MNHEY and CDR2 SVGAGI. The CDR3 totals 17 residues.

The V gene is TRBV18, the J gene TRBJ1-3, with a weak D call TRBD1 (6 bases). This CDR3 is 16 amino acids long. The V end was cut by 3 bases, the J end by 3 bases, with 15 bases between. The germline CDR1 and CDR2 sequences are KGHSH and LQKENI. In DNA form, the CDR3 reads TGTGCCAGCTCACCCGGCTGGCAGGGGAGTGGAAACACCATATATTTT. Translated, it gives CASSPGWQGSGNTIYF.

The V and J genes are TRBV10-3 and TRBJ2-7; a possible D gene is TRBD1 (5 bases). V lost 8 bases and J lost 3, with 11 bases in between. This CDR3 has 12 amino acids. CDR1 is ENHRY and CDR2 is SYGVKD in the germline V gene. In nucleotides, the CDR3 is TGTGCCATCTACGGACACCACTACGAGCAGTACTTC. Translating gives CAIYGHHYEQYF.

CDR3 sequence (DNA): TGTGCCTGGAGTGGATCCGGGACAGGGATAAGGGGTGGAAAACTGTTTTTT. Amino acid sequence: CAWSGSGTGIRGGKLFF. The chain carries TRBV30 and TRBJ1-4; 9 nucleotides align to TRBD1. Germline CDR1 reads GTSNPN; CDR2 reads SVGIG (reference sequence). This CDR3 is built from 17 residues. Trimming cost V 1 base and J 10 bases; bases outside gene matches: 16.

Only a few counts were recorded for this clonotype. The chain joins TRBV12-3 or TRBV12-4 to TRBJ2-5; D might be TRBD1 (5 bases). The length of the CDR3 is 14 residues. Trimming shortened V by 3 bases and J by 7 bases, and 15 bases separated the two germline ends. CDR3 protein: CASSFQGPRGTQYF. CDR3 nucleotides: TGTGCCAGCAGTTTTCAGGGCCCCCGAGGGACCCAGTACTTC.

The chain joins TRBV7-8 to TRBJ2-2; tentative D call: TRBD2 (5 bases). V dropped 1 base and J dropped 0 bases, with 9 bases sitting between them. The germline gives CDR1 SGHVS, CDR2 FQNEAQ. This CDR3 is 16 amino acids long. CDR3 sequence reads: CASSLVDSANTGELFF. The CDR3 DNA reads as TGTGCCAGCAGCTTAGTTGATAGCGCGAACACCGGGGAGCTGTTTTTT. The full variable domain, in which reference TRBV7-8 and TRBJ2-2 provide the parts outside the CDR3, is GAGVSQSPRYKVAKRGQDVALRCDPISGHVSLFWYQQALGQGPEFLTYFQNEAQLDKSGLPSDRFFAERPEGSVSTLKIQRTQQEDSAVYLCASSLVDSANTGELFFGEGSRLTVL.